A single sample is the source of the 3 T cell receptor beta chains below, sequenced in a study of blood T cell repertoires in COVID-19. Using immunoSEQ multiplex PCR, the repertoire was profiled, and TCRdb retains in-frame clones only, with some absent. The sample yields about 390,000 clones, roughly 89% seen once. Sequencing used PBMCs or T cells enriched from blood (not recorded which). The origin of the receptors is a woman aged 45-60 years who had recovered from COVID-19.

The chain links TRBV6-1 to TRBJ1-6, with 10 nucleotides matching TRBD1. The CDR3 is 15 residues long. Looked up from germline, CDR1 is MNHNS and CDR2 is SASEGT. J gave up 8 bases and V 3 bases, and 4 bases lay outside the gene matches. The CDR3 sequence: CASSDGGTGDSPLHF. CDR3 nucleotide sequence: TGTGCCAGCAGTGATGGAGGGACAGGGGATTCACCCCTCCACTTT.

In its sample, this clone was seen once. The chain joins TRBV29-1 to TRBJ1-2, with D hard to call. This CDR3 spans 14 amino acids. The V gene's germline CDR1 is SQVTM and CDR2 ANQGSEA. The V end was cut by 3 bases, the J end by 6 bases, with 17 bases between. The CDR3 DNA follows: TGCAGCGTTGACATAACGGGGAGTACCGATGGCTACACCTTC. This sequence encodes CSVDITGSTDGYTF.

The chain carries TRBV12-5 and TRBJ1-2; a possible D gene is TRBD1 (5 bases). V was shortened by 4 bases and J by 5 bases, with 14 bases between the two germline ends. The CDR3 extends over 14 amino acids. Germline V gene data show CDR1 as LGHNT and CDR2 as FRNRAP. The CDR3 reads CASGYLAGGYGYTF. For the CDR3, the DNA is TGTGCTAGTGGTTATTTGGCCGGGGGGTATGGCTACACCTTC.